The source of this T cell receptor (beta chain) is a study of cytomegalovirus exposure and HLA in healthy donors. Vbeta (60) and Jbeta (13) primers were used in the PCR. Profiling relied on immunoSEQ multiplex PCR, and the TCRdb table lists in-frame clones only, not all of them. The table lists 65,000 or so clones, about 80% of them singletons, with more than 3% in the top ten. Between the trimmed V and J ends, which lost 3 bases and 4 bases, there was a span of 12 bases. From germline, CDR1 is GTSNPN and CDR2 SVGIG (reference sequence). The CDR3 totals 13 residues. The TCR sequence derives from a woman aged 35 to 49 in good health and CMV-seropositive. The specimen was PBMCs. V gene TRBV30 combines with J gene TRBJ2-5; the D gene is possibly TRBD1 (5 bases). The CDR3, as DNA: TGTGCCTGGAGCCGCGACAGTTCAGAGACCCAGTACTTC. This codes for CAWSRDSSETQYF.